This T cell receptor beta chain emerged from a study of CD8+CD57+ T cells in acquired aplastic anemia. About the research overall: Quantities of DNA derived from sorted CD4+ and CD8+ cells averaged roughly 3.4 ug.

About this clonotype: Antigen specificity is unknown.

TCR beta VDJ and CDR3 profiles were obtained from a genomic DNA template. One entry per CDR3 protein results from TCRdb running MiXCR on the reads. The sample shows over 150,000 distinct CDR3 sequences, 55% to 65% of them seen only once. Whole-study results and caveats: The same twenty-nine CD8+ CDR3 sequences occurred in patients and in controls.

Patients selected for sequencing had displayed CD8+CD57+ cell expansion by flow cytometry. Patients uniformly had severe acquired aplastic anemia. Sampling of blood occurred while the patients had still received no therapy. Germline V gene lookup returns CDR1 SGHRS and CDR2 YFSETQ. The ends were cut back, 4 bases at V and 9 bases at J, with 14 bases in the middle. The CDR3 consists of 14 residues. This clonotype was obtained from a human donor with aplastic anemia. Sequenced: sorted CD4+, CD8+, or CD8+CD57+ T cells (not recorded which) from PBMCs. The chain links TRBV5-1 to TRBJ1-6, with D perhaps TRBD1 (6 bases). The DNA for the CDR3 is TGCGCCAGCAGCCTGACCGAAGGGGGTTCACCCCTCCACTTT. Residues: CASSLTEGGSPLHF.